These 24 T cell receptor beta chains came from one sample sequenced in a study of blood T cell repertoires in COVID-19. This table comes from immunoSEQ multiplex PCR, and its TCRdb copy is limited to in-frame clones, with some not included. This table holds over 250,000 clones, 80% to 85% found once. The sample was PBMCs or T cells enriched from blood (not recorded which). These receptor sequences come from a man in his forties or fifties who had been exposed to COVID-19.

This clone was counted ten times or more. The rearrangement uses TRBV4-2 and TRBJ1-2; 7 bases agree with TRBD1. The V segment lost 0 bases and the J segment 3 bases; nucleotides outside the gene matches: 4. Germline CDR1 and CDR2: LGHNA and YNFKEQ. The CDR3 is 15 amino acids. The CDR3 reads CASSQDIGGDYGYTF. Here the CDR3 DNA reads TGTGCCAGCAGCCAAGATATAGGGGGCGACTATGGCTACACCTTC.

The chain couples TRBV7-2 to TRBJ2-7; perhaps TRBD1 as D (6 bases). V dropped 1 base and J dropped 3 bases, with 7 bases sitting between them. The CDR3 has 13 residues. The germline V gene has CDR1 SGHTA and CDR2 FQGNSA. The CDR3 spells CASSLGGGYEQYF. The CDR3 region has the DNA TGTGCCAGCAGCTTAGGAGGGGGCTACGAGCAGTACTTC.

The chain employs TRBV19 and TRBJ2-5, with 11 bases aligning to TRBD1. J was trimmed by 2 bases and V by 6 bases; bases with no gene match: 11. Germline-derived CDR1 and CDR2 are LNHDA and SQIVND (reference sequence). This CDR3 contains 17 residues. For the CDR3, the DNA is TGTGCCAGTAGACCGGGACAGGGGGTGCGGGGGCAAGAGACCCAGTACTTC. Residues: CASRPGQGVRGQETQYF.

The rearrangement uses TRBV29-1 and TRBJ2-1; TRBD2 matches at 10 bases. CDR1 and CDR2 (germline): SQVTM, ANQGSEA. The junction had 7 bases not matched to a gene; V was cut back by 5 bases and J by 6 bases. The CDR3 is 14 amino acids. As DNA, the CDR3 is TGCAGCGTTATGAGCGGGAGGGCCTTCAATGAGCAGTTCTTC. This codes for CSVMSGRAFNEQFF.

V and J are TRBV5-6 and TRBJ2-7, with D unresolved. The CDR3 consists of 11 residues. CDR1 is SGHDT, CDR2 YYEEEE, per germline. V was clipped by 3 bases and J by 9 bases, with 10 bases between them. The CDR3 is CASSSLAGQYF. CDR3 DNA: TGTGCCAGCAGCTCTCTCGCCGGGCAGTACTTC.

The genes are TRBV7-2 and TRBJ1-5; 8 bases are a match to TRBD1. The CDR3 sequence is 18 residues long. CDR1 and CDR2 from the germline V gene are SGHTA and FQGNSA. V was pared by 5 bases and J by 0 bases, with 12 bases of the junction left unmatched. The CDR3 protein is CASSQRDRSAYSNQPQHF. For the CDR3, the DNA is TGTGCCAGCAGCCAAAGGGACAGGAGCGCTTATAGCAATCAGCCCCAGCATTTT.

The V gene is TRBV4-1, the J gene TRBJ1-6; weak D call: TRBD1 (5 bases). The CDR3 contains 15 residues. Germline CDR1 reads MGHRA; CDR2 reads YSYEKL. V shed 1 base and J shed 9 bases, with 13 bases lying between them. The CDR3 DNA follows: TGCGCCAGCAGCCAAGTGGCAGGGAGGAGTTCACCCCTCCACTTT. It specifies CASSQVAGRSSPLHF.

CDR3 sequence reads: CASQSTGLGSYEQYF. The CDR3 region has the DNA TGTGCCAGCCAATCCACAGGGTTGGGGTCCTACGAGCAGTACTTC. The genes are TRBV27 and TRBJ2-7, with D tentatively TRBD1 (6 bases). V gave up 8 bases and J gave up 1 base, with 18 bases separating them. Germline lookup yields CDR1 MNHEY and CDR2 SMNVEV (reference sequence). The CDR3 spans 15 residues.

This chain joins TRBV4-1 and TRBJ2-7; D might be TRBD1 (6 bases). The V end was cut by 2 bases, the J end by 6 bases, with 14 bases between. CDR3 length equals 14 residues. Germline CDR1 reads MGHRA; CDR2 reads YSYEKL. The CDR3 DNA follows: TGCGCCAGCAGCCAACGGGCAGGGGTTGGCGAGCAGTACTTC. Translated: CASSQRAGVGEQYF.

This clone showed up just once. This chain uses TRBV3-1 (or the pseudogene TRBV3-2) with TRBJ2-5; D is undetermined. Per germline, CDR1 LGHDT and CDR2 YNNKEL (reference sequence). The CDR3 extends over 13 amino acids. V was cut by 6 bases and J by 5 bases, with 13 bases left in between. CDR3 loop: CASSHPGAETQYF. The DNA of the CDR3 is TGTGCCAGCAGTCACCCAGGTGCGGAGACCCAGTACTTC.

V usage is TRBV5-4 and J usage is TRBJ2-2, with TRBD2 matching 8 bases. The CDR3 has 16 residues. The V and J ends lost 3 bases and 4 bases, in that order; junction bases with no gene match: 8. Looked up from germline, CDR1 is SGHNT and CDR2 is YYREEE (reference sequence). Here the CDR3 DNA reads TGTGCCAGCAGCTCCTCGGGGGGGTTGGTCACCGGGGAGCTGTTTTTT. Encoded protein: CASSSSGGLVTGELFF.

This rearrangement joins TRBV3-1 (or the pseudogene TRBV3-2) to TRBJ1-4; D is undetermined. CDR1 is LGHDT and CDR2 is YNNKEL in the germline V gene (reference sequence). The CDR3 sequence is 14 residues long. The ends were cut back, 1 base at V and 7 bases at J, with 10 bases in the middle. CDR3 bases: TGTGCCAGCAGCCAAGCGGGAGCTGGTGAAAAACTGTTTTTT. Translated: CASSQAGAGEKLFF.

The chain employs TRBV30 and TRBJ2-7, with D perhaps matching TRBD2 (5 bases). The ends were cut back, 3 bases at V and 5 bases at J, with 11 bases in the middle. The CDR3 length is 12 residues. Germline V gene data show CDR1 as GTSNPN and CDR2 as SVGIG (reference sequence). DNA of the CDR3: TGTGCCTGGAGGGGGAGCGTCCACGAGCAGTACTTC. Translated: CAWRGSVHEQYF.

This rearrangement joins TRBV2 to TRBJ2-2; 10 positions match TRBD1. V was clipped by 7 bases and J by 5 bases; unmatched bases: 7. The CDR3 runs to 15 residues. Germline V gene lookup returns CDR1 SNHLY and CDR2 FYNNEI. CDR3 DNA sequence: TGTGCCAGCACCCCGGGACAGGGGCGGACCGGGGAGCTGTTTTTT. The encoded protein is CASTPGQGRTGELFF.

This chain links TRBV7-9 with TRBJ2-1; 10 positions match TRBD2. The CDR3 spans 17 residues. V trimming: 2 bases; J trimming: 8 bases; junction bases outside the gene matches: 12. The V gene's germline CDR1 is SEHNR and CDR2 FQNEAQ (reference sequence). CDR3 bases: TGTGCCAGCAGCTTATTCGCTGGGCTAGCGGGAGTATATGAGCAGTTCTTC. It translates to CASSLFAGLAGVYEQFF.

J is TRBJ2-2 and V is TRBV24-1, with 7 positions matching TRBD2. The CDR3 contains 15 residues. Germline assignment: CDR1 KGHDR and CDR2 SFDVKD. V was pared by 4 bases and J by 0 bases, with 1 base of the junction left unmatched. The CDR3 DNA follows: TGTGCCACCAGTGAAGGGACTACGAACACCGGGGAGCTGTTTTTT. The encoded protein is CATSEGTTNTGELFF.

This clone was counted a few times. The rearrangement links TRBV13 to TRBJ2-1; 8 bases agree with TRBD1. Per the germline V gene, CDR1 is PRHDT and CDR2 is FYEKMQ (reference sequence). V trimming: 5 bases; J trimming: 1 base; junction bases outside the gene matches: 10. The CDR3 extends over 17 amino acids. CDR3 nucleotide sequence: TGTGCCAGCAGCCTCCTTCGACAGGGGAAATCCTACAATGAGCAGTTCTTC. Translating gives CASSLLRQGKSYNEQFF.

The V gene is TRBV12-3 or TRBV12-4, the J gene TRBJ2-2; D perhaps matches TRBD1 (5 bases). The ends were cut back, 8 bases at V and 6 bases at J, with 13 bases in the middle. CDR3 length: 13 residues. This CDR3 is CASDGRGAGELFF. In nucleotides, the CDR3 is TGTGCCAGCGATGGTAGGGGTGCCGGGGAGCTGTTTTTT.

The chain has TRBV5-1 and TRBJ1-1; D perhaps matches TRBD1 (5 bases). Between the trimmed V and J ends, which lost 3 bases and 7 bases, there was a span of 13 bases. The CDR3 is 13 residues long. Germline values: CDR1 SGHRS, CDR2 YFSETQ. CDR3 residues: CASSWPGNVEAFF. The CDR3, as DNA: TGCGCCAGCAGCTGGCCAGGGAATGTTGAAGCTTTCTTT.

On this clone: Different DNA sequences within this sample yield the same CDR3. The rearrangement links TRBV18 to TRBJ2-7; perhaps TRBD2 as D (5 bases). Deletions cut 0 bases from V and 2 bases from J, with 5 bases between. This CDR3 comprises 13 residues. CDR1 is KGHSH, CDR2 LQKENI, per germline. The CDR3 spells CASSPPGAYEQYF. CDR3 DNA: TGTGCCAGCTCACCACCCGGGGCCTACGAGCAGTACTTC.

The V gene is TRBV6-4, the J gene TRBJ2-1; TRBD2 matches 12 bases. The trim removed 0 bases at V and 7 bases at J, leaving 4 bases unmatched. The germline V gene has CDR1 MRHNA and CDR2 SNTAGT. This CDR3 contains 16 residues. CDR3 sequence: CASSDSLAGGPNEQFF. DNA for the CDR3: TGTGCCAGCAGTGACTCCCTAGCGGGAGGGCCGAATGAGCAGTTCTTC.

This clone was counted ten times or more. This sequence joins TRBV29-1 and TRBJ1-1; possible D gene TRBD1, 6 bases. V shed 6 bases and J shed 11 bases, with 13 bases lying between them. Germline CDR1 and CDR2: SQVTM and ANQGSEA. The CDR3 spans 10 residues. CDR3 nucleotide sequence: TGCAGCGTCGTCAGACAGGAGGCTTTCTTT. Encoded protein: CSVVRQEAFF.

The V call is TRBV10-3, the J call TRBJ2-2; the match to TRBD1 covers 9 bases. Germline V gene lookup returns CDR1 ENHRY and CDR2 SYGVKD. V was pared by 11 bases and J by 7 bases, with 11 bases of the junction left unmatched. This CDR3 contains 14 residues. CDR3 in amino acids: CAVGRDRDIGELFF. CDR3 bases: TGTGCCGTCGGCAGGGACAGGGACATCGGGGAGCTGTTTTTT.

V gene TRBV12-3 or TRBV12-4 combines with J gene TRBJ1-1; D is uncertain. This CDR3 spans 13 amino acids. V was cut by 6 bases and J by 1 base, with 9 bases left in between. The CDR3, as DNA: TGTGCCAGCAGCCAAAGGAGGAACACTGAAGCTTTCTTT. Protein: CASSQRRNTEAFF.